The 13 T cell receptor beta chains listed next were all sequenced from one sample in a study of cytomegalovirus exposure and HLA in healthy donors. The table came from immunoSEQ multiplex PCR; TCRdb's copy has only in-frame clones and leaves some out. The data show over 200,000 clones, with approximately 88% seen just once and around an eighth held by the top ten. Material for sequencing was PBMCs. These receptors were obtained from a woman between 25 and 40 years old in good health and CMV-seropositive.

The chain combines TRBV7-6 with TRBJ2-2; D remains ambiguous. V was pared by 5 bases and J by 0 bases, with 13 bases between. Germline loops: CDR1 SGHVS, CDR2 FNYEAQ. The CDR3 contains 16 residues. The chain's CDR3 is CASSRKTAANTGELFF. The DNA of the CDR3 is TGTGCCAGCAGCCGTAAAACGGCAGCGAACACCGGGGAGCTGTTTTTT.

J is TRBJ1-2 and V is TRBV4-1; 9 positions match TRBD1. CDR3 size: 18 residues. Germline CDR1 and CDR2: MGHRA and YSYEKL. J was trimmed by 4 bases and V by 3 bases; bases with no gene match: 15. CDR3: CASSHLLPRQGESYGYTF. The CDR3 DNA reads as TGCGCCAGCAGCCACCTACTGCCCCGACAGGGGGAGAGCTATGGCTACACCTTC.

The chain combines TRBV5-4 with TRBJ2-7, with D tentatively TRBD2 (7 bases). V lost 4 bases and J 6 bases, leaving 17 bases between the germline ends. The length of the CDR3 is 14 residues. CDR1 and CDR2 (germline): SGHNT, YYREEE (reference sequence). The CDR3 protein is CASSPNRGASEQYF. CDR3 sequence (DNA): TGTGCCAGCAGCCCCAACCGGGGGGCGAGCGAGCAGTACTTC.

Notes on this clone: This specimen includes other DNA sequences encoding the same CDR3. The chain is built from TRBV29-1 and TRBJ2-5; no reliable D call. Germline V gene data show CDR1 as SQVTM and CDR2 as ANQGSEA. This CDR3 spans 13 amino acids. Trimming took 3 bases from V and 1 from J, leaving 9 bases between them. The CDR3: CSVDGSGQETQYF. Here the CDR3 DNA reads TGCAGCGTTGATGGCAGTGGCCAAGAGACCCAGTACTTC.

This chain connects TRBV2 to TRBJ2-5; no definite D call. V gave up 4 bases and J gave up 5 bases, with 14 bases separating them. Germline assignment: CDR1 SNHLY and CDR2 FYNNEI. The CDR3 spans 14 residues. CDR3 in DNA: TGTGCCAGCAGTGGCAAAGAACGGTGGGAGACCCAGTACTTC. Translating it yields CASSGKERWETQYF.

The chain joins TRBV5-1 to TRBJ2-1; TRBD2 is a possible D gene (6 bases). Between the trimmed V and J ends, which lost 0 bases and 9 bases, there was a span of 10 bases. Germline assignment: CDR1 SGHRS and CDR2 YFSETQ. This CDR3 has 13 residues. CDR3 nucleotide sequence: TGCGCCAGCAGCTTGGTGCTGGGGGGTGAGCAGTTCTTC. Amino acids: CASSLVLGGEQFF.

This clone has a single count. CDR3 sequence (DNA): TGTGCCAGCAGTTACTCGGGACTAGGATCCTACGAGCAGTACTTC. Translation gives CASSYSGLGSYEQYF. The rearrangement joins TRBV6-5 to TRBJ2-7, with 8 bases that match TRBD2. Germline CDR1 reads MNHEY; CDR2 reads SVGAGI. CDR3 length: 15 amino acids. Unmatched junction bases numbered 2, after V lost 0 bases and J lost 1 base.

V and J are TRBV6-6 and TRBJ1-3, with 8 bases identical to TRBD1. The length of the CDR3 is 16 residues. CDR1 is MNHNY and CDR2 is SVGAGI in the germline V gene (reference sequence). V shed 9 bases and J 0 bases; nucleotides not matched to a gene: 10. The CDR3 nucleotides read TGTGCCAGTACACGGGGACAGGCAAACTCTGGAAACACCATATATTTT. Translated, it gives CASTRGQANSGNTIYF.

This clone was detected only once. The CDR3: CAWSDFPYWSQGSYYGYTF. In DNA, the CDR3 is TGTGCCTGGAGTGATTTCCCCTATTGGAGTCAGGGCTCCTACTATGGCTACACCTTC. This chain uses TRBV30 with TRBJ1-2, with a weak D call TRBD1 (5 bases). V lost 1 base, J lost 3 bases, and 27 bases lay in between. Germline V gives CDR1 GTSNPN, CDR2 SVGIG (reference sequence). The CDR3 runs 19 residues.

In its sample, this clone was seen a few times. The V and J genes are TRBV27 and TRBJ2-6; D may match TRBD1 or TRBD2 (5 bases each). Germline CDR1 is MNHEY and CDR2 is SMNVEV (reference sequence). There are 13 residues in the CDR3. V lost 7 bases, J lost 2 bases, and 6 bases lay in between. The CDR3 DNA follows: TGTGCCAGCATGGGGGCTGGGGCCAACGTCCTGACTTTC. Its protein is CASMGAGANVLTF.

The sample holds one count of this clone. This chain connects TRBV2 to TRBJ1-5, with 8 bases lining up with TRBD1. This CDR3 comprises 16 residues. J was trimmed by 1 base and V by 8 bases; bases with no gene match: 10. Germline V lookup: CDR1 SNHLY, CDR2 FYNNEI. DNA of the CDR3: TGTGCCAGCGGGGGGGACAGGCCGACGAGCAATCAGCCCCAGCATTTT. Translated: CASGGDRPTSNQPQHF. Full variable domain (missing parts from reference TRBV2 and TRBJ1-5): EPEVTQTPSHQVTQMGQEVILRCVPISNHLYFYWYRQILGQKVEFLVSFYNNEISEKSEIFDDQFSVERPDGSNFTLKIRSTKLEDSAMYFCASGGDRPTSNQPQHFGDGTRLSIL.

The chain has TRBV4-1 and TRBJ1-5; 9 bases line up with TRBD1. The CDR3 consists of 13 residues. From germline, CDR1 is MGHRA and CDR2 YSYEKL. The ends lost 4 bases at V and 5 bases at J; junction bases unmatched: 0. The CDR3 reads CASSRTGDQPQHF. CDR3 in DNA: TGCGCCAGCAGCCGGACAGGGGATCAGCCCCAGCATTTT.

The rearrangement links TRBV4-3 to TRBJ2-7; D gene ambiguous. V was trimmed by 2 bases and J by 6 bases, leaving 20 bases between them. Per the germline V gene, CDR1 is LGHNA and CDR2 is YSLEER. The CDR3 runs to 16 residues. The CDR3 sequence: CASSQTNSRELPEQYF. Here the CDR3 DNA reads TGCGCCAGCAGCCAAACTAATTCCCGCGAACTCCCCGAGCAGTACTTC.